This T cell receptor (beta chain) was recorded in a study of PD-1 blockade in classical Hodgkin lymphoma. Regarding the study as a whole: Relapsed/refractory patients reportedly had lower baseline diversity than newly diagnosed patients. It was among complete responders that baseline diversity resembled that of newly diagnosed patients. The causes of the repertoire differences, possibly disease activity or prior therapy, remain undefined. In CD4+ cells, TCR diversity went up significantly by C4D1, but in CD8+ cells it did not.

Trimming shortened V by 4 bases and J by 2 bases, and 14 bases separated the two germline ends. Germline CDR1 MGHDK, CDR2 SYGVNS. This CDR3 region has 15 residues. Method: immunoSEQ multiplex PCR; TCRdb's copy keeps in-frame clones and lacks some. The table shows 40,000 to 45,000 clones, with over 65% occurring only once. Patients all relapsed after autologous stem cell transplantation, and there was variation in brentuximab vedotin exposure. A remark on this clone: Its cognate antigen is unknown.

V is TRBV25-1 and J is TRBJ1-2, with a weak D call TRBD1 (5 bases). This receptor was identified in a human donor with classical Hodgkin lymphoma. This material consisted of peripheral blood mononuclear cells (PBMCs), taken before the second cycle of nivolumab. This CDR3 is CASSGSGTPNYGYTF. The CDR3 DNA reads as TGTGCCAGCAGTGGTTCCGGGACGCCGAACTATGGCTACACCTTC.